This T cell receptor (beta chain) is drawn from a study of cytomegalovirus exposure and HLA in healthy donors. Study-wide points: TCR clusters originating in the first cohort tended to co-occur in the approximately 130 validation repertoires, according to a later analysis. In vitro assays verified that a few CMV-associated chains recognized CMV antigens specifically.

Germline assignment: CDR1 SGHTA and CDR2 FQGTGA. V dropped 4 bases and J dropped 5; count of bases not matched to a gene: 0. The length of the CDR3 is 14 residues. TCRdb's table, derived via immunoSEQ multiplex PCR, lists solely in-frame clones and lacks some. The sample comprises 200,000 to 250,000 clones, over 80% of which are singletons, and 4.5% to 6% rests with the top ten. On this clone itself: Its antigen is undetermined.

The TCR originated in a woman younger than 35 in good health and CMV-seronegative. Sequencing was performed on PBMCs. This chain uses TRBV7-3 with TRBJ2-1, with 12 nucleotides matching TRBD2. This chain's CDR3 is CASSSSGRDNEQFF. In DNA, the CDR3 is TGTGCCAGCAGCTCTAGCGGGAGGGACAATGAGCAGTTCTTC.